The rows below give T cell receptor beta chains drawn from one sample of a study of shared clonotypes between healthy human individuals. Profiled with immunoSEQ multiplex PCR; TCRdb holds only in-frame clones, not every one. The sample gives around 2.5 million clones, roughly 93% of which show up once; approximately 0.37% is in the top ten. What was sequenced was naive CD4+ T cells from PBMCs. These receptors came from a man in his late teens or twenties in good health. Some clones in this sample may be carry-over from other donors' samples. Each CDR3 is given with its conserved first and last residue. Fields, in order: J gene, clone size, V gene, D gene, CDR3 DNA, CDR3 protein. A D gene is named only where the DNA matches it firmly. Some rows have no size entry. The others give once, few or many, or a class for an expanded clone.

j_gene: TRBJ2-7
abundance: .
v_gene: TRBV20-1
d_gene: .
CDR3nt: TGCAGTGCTGGCAGATTCTACGAGCAGTACTTC
CDR3aa: CSAGRFYEQYF

j_gene: TRBJ1-6
abundance: .
v_gene: TRBV28
d_gene: .
CDR3nt: TGTGCCAGCAGTGTTCGGGGTTCACCCCTCCACTTT
CDR3aa: CASSVRGSPLHF

j_gene: TRBJ2-1
abundance: once
v_gene: TRBV7-3
d_gene: .
CDR3nt: TGTGCCAGCAGCTTAGAGAGGTTCTCCTACAATGAGCAGTTCTTC
CDR3aa: CASSLERFSYNEQFF

j_gene: TRBJ2-7
abundance: .
v_gene: TRBV27
d_gene: .
CDR3nt: TGTGCCAGCAGTTTAGCCCCGTCGGGCTACGAGCAGTACTTC
CDR3aa: CASSLAPSGYEQYF

j_gene: TRBJ2-5
abundance: .
v_gene: TRBV15
d_gene: .
CDR3nt: TGTGCCACCAGCAGAGATGAAGAAGAGACCCAGTACTTC
CDR3aa: CATSRDEEETQYF

j_gene: TRBJ2-7
abundance: .
v_gene: TRBV6-5
d_gene: .
CDR3nt: TGTGCCAGCAGTTACTCGGGCAGGGGAATCTACGAGCAGTACTTC
CDR3aa: CASSYSGRGIYEQYF

j_gene: TRBJ1-3
abundance: .
v_gene: TRBV18
d_gene: .
CDR3nt: TGTGCCAGCTCACCCGCGTTAGGGGAAAGAAACACCATATATTTT
CDR3aa: CASSPALGERNTIYF

j_gene: TRBJ2-7
abundance: .
v_gene: TRBV29-1
d_gene: .
CDR3nt: TGCAGCGTTGTTGAGTTCAGCTCTTCCGAGCAGTACTTC
CDR3aa: CSVVEFSSSEQYF

j_gene: TRBJ1-2
abundance: .
v_gene: TRBV28
d_gene: TRBD1
CDR3nt: TGTGCCAGCAGTATCTCAACAGGGGGCGGGTATGGCTACACCTTC
CDR3aa: CASSISTGGGYGYTF

j_gene: TRBJ2-1
abundance: .
v_gene: TRBV5-4
d_gene: .
CDR3nt: TGTGCCAGCAGCTTGTTCGGCACTCACAATGAGCAGTTCTTC
CDR3aa: CASSLFGTHNEQFF

j_gene: TRBJ2-1
abundance: .
v_gene: TRBV4-3
d_gene: TRBD2
CDR3nt: TGCGCCAGCAGCCAAGCCCCAGGACTAGGCGGGAATGAGCAGTTCTTC
CDR3aa: CASSQAPGLGGNEQFF

j_gene: TRBJ2-5
abundance: .
v_gene: TRBV5-1
d_gene: TRBD2
CDR3nt: TGCGCCAGCAGCTTGGTTGGGGGGGAAGAGACCCAGTACTTC
CDR3aa: CASSLVGGEETQYF

j_gene: TRBJ2-1
abundance: .
v_gene: TRBV11-2
d_gene: .
CDR3nt: TGTGCCAGCAGCTTACGGTTGGGCGGGGAGCTTTGGTTCTTC
CDR3aa: CASSLRLGGELWFF

j_gene: TRBJ1-4
abundance: .
v_gene: TRBV5-1
d_gene: .
CDR3nt: TGCGCCAGCAGCTTGCGTGAAAATGAAAAACTGTTTTTT
CDR3aa: CASSLRENEKLFF

j_gene: TRBJ2-1
abundance: .
v_gene: TRBV2
d_gene: TRBD1
CDR3nt: TGTGCCAGCAGAACAACAGGGGGTGCCTACAATGAGCAGTTCTTC
CDR3aa: CASRTTGGAYNEQFF

j_gene: TRBJ2-7
abundance: .
v_gene: TRBV10-3
d_gene: .
CDR3nt: TGTGCCATCAGTGAGCCCGATACCGGGCCCCCCACACAGTACTTC
CDR3aa: CAISEPDTGPPTQYF

j_gene: TRBJ2-1
abundance: .
v_gene: TRBV2
d_gene: .
CDR3nt: TGTGCCAGCAGGGAGGGCTATCCCTGGGGCGAGCAGTTCTTC
CDR3aa: CASREGYPWGEQFF

j_gene: TRBJ2-5
abundance: .
v_gene: TRBV2
d_gene: .
CDR3nt: TGTGCCAGCAGTGAAGCGGGTCGTGGGTACCAAGAGACCCAGTACTTC
CDR3aa: CASSEAGRGYQETQYF

j_gene: TRBJ1-1
abundance: .
v_gene: TRBV14
d_gene: .
CDR3nt: TGTGCCAGCAGCAACCGCCCAGGAAGGGTCCTAGGCACTGAAGCTTTCTTT
CDR3aa: CASSNRPGRVLGTEAFF

j_gene: TRBJ1-5
abundance: .
v_gene: TRBV2
d_gene: .
CDR3nt: TGTGCCAGCAGCCTAGGACAGATTTTATCCCAGCCCCAGCATTTT
CDR3aa: CASSLGQILSQPQHF

j_gene: TRBJ2-7
abundance: .
v_gene: TRBV6-1
d_gene: .
CDR3nt: TGTGCCACCAAGGACCGGGACACCTACGAGCAGTACTTC
CDR3aa: CATKDRDTYEQYF

j_gene: TRBJ1-1
abundance: .
v_gene: TRBV7-6
d_gene: TRBD1
CDR3nt: TGTGCCAGCAGCACGAGGTACAGGGGCGGCGCGAACACTGAAGCTTTCTTT
CDR3aa: CASSTRYRGGANTEAFF

j_gene: TRBJ1-5
abundance: .
v_gene: TRBV19
d_gene: TRBD1
CDR3nt: TGTGCCAGTAGTGTCGGACAGGGCGGCAATCAGCCCCAGCATTTT
CDR3aa: CASSVGQGGNQPQHF

j_gene: TRBJ2-1
abundance: .
v_gene: TRBV7-3
d_gene: TRBD2
CDR3nt: TGTGCCAGCAGCTTCGTAGCGGGAGGGCTCGATGAGCAGTTCTTC
CDR3aa: CASSFVAGGLDEQFF

j_gene: TRBJ2-5
abundance: .
v_gene: TRBV2
d_gene: TRBD2
CDR3nt: TGTGCCAGCAGCTTAGCGGGAGGGCGGGGAGAGACCCAGTACTTC
CDR3aa: CASSLAGGRGETQYF

j_gene: TRBJ2-7
abundance: .
v_gene: TRBV28
d_gene: .
CDR3nt: TGTGCCAGCAGTTTAACTACCACCGTCTACGAGCAGTACTTC
CDR3aa: CASSLTTTVYEQYF

j_gene: TRBJ1-2
abundance: .
v_gene: TRBV10-3
d_gene: .
CDR3nt: TGTGCCATCACCGCGCGGAGCGAAGTAGCTAACTATGGCTACACCTTC
CDR3aa: CAITARSEVANYGYTF

j_gene: TRBJ2-4
abundance: .
v_gene: TRBV2
d_gene: .
CDR3nt: TGTGCCAGCATAGACAGAAGAGACATTCAGTACTTC
CDR3aa: CASIDRRDIQYF

j_gene: TRBJ2-1
abundance: .
v_gene: TRBV9
d_gene: TRBD2
CDR3nt: TGTGCCAGCAGCGTAACGCCGGGAGGGCTTAATGAGCAGTTCTTC
CDR3aa: CASSVTPGGLNEQFF

j_gene: TRBJ2-5
abundance: .
v_gene: TRBV4-3
d_gene: TRBD1
CDR3nt: TGCGCCAGCAGCCGCTGGGACGCAGGGGGTAAGGGGACCCAGTACTTC
CDR3aa: CASSRWDAGGKGTQYF

j_gene: TRBJ2-7
abundance: .
v_gene: TRBV7-9
d_gene: .
CDR3nt: TGTGCCAGCAGCGCCGTTTGGCCCGCTCCAACCTACGAGCAGTACTTC
CDR3aa: CASSAVWPAPTYEQYF

j_gene: TRBJ2-5
abundance: .
v_gene: TRBV19
d_gene: TRBD2
CDR3nt: TGTGCCAGTAGTGCCCAAGCGGGGAGGCCGGGGGAGACCCAGTACTTC
CDR3aa: CASSAQAGRPGETQYF

j_gene: TRBJ2-4
abundance: .
v_gene: TRBV7-2
d_gene: TRBD2
CDR3nt: TGTGCCAGCAGCCGTCTACGGGAGGGGCCCATCGCCAAAAACATTCAGTACTTC
CDR3aa: CASSRLREGPIAKNIQYF

j_gene: TRBJ2-5
abundance: .
v_gene: TRBV5-6
d_gene: .
CDR3nt: TGTGCCAGCAGCCAAGGAGGGGCGGAGACCCAGTACTTC
CDR3aa: CASSQGGAETQYF